This TCR beta chain comes out of a study of cytomegalovirus exposure and HLA in healthy donors. General study results and limits: Certain sequence variants were highly shared and formed a cluster, and this cluster was likely a sequencing artifact. Cytomegalovirus association was listed for around 180 TCR beta chains.

The CDR3 has 14 residues. The V end was cut by 5 bases, the J end by 1 base, with 11 bases between. Germline V gene data show CDR1 as LNHDA and CDR2 as SQIVND (reference sequence). As regards this clone: What it binds is not known.

Researchers ran the PCR with 60 Vbeta and 13 Jbeta primers. The repertoire was sequenced with immunoSEQ multiplex PCR; TCRdb's copy has only in-frame clones and lacks some. The table includes 110,000 to 150,000 clones, around 84% detected once. The receptor's source is a boy aged 2-15 years in good health and CMV-seronegative. Sequencing input: PBMCs. The chain employs TRBV19 and TRBJ1-1; D remains unclear. The CDR3 here is CASSDPGPNTEAFF. CDR3 sequence (DNA): TGTGCCAGTAGTGACCCAGGCCCGAACACTGAAGCTTTCTTT.